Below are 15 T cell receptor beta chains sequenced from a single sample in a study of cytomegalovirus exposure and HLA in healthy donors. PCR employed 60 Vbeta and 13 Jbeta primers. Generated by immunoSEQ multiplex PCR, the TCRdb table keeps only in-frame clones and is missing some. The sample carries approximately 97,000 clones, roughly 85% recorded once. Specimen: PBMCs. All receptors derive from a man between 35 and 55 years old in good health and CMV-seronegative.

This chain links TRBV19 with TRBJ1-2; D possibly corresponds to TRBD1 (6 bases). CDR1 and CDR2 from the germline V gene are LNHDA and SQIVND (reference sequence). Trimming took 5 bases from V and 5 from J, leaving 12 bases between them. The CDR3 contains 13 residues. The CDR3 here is CASSPRGKYGYTF. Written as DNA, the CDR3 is TGTGCCAGTAGTCCCAGGGGTAAGTATGGCTACACCTTC.

The CDR3 spells CATRQGNNSPLHF. The CDR3 coding sequence is TGTGCCACTAGACAGGGTAATAATTCACCCCTCCACTTT. The J gene is TRBJ1-6, the V gene TRBV19; 7 nucleotides line up with TRBD1. V dropped 10 bases and J dropped 5; count of bases not matched to a gene: 5. This CDR3 is built from 13 residues. Germline assignment: CDR1 LNHDA and CDR2 SQIVND (reference sequence).

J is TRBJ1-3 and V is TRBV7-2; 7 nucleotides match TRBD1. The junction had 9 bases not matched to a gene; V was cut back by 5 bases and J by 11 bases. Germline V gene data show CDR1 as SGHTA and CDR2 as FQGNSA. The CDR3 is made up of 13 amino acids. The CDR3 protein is CASSLKQGTAIYF. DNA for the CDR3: TGTGCCAGCAGCCTCAAACAGGGGACCGCCATATATTTT.

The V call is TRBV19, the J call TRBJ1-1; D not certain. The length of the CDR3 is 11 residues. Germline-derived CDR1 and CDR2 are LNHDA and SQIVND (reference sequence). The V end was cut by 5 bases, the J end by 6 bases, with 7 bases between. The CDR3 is CASSVGAEAFF. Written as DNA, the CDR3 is TGTGCCAGTAGTGTGGGCGCTGAAGCTTTCTTT.

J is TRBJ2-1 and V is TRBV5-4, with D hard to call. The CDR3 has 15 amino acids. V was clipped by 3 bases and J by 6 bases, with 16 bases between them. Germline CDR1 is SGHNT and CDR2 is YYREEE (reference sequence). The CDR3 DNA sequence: TGTGCCAGCAGCTCAGCCAAACTACAATTCAATGAGCAGTTCTTC. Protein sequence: CASSSAKLQFNEQFF.

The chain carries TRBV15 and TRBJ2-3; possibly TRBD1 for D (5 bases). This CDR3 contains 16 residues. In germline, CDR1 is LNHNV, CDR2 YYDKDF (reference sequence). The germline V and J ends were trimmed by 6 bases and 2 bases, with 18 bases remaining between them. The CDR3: CATSRLLLGDTDTQYF. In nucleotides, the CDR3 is TGTGCCACCAGTCGACTTCTTTTAGGGGACACAGATACGCAGTATTTT.

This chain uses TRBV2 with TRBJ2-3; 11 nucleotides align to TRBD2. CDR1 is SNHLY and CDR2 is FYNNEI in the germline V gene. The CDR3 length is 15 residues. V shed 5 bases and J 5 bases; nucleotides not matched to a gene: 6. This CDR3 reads CASSKIAGGQDTQYF. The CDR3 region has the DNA TGTGCCAGCAGTAAGATAGCGGGGGGGCAAGATACGCAGTATTTT.

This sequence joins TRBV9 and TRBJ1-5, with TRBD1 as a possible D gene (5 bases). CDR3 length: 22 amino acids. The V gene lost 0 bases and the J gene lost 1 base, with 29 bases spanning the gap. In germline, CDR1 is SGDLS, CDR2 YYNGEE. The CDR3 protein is CASSVDPLSPSGGGMSNQPQHF. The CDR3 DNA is TGTGCCAGCAGCGTAGACCCCCTTTCTCCCTCCGGGGGGGGGATGAGCAATCAGCCCCAGCATTTT.

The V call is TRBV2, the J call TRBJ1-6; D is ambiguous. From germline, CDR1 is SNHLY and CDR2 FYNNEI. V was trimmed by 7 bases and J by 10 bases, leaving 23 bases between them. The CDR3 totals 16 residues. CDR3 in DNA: TGTGCCAGCACTGGTGACGAGTGGCGCGGGAGCTCACCCCTCCACTTT. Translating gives CASTGDEWRGSSPLHF.

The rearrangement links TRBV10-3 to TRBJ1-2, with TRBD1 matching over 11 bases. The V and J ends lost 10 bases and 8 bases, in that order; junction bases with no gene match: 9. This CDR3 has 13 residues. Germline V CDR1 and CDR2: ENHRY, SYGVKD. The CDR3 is CATQDRGLWGYTF. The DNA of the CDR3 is TGTGCCACCCAGGACAGGGGGCTTTGGGGCTACACCTTC.

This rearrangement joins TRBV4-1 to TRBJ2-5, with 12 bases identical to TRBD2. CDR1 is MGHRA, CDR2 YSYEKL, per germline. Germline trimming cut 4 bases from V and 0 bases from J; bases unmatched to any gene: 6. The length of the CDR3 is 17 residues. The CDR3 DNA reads TGCGCCAGCAGCCCGACTAGCGGGGGAGCGTACCAAGAGACCCAGTACTTC. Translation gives CASSPTSGGAYQETQYF.

The DNA for the CDR3 is TGTGCCAGCACCTTGAAGGGGGCGACCTCCTACGAGCAGTACTTC. Protein: CASTLKGATSYEQYF. This chain connects TRBV28 to TRBJ2-7; TRBD1 aligns across 7 bases. This CDR3 is built from 15 residues. V dropped 7 bases and J dropped 0; count of bases not matched to a gene: 9. The germline gives CDR1 MDHEN, CDR2 SYDVKM.

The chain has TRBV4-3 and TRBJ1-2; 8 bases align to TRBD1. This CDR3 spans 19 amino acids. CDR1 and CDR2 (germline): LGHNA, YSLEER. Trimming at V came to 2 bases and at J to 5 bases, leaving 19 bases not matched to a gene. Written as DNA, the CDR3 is TGCGCCAGCAGCCAATTTAGGTCCCAGGGGGCCGAGCCCCTATATGGCTACACCTTC. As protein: CASSQFRSQGAEPLYGYTF.

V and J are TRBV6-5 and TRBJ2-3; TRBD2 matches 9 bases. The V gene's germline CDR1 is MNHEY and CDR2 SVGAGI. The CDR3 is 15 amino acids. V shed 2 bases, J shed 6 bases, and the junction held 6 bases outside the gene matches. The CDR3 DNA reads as TGTGCCAGCAGTTACAGAGCGGGGGGTGCGGATACGCAGTATTTT. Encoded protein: CASSYRAGGADTQYF.

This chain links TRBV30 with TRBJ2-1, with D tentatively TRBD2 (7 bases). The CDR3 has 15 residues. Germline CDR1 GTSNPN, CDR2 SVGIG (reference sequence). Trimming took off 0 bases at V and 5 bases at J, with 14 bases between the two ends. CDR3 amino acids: CAWSVWGGAHNEQFF. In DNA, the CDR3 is TGTGCCTGGAGTGTCTGGGGGGGGGCCCACAATGAGCAGTTCTTC.